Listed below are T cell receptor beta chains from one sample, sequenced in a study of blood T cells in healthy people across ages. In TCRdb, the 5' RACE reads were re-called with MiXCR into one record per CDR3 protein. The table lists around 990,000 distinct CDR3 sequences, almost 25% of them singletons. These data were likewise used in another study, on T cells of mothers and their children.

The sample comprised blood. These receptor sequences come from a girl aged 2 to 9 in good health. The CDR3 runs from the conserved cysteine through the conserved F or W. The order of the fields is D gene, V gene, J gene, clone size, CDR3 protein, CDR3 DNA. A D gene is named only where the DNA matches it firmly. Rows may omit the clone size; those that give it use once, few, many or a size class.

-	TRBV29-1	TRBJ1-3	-	CSVAGSSGNTIYF	TGCAGCGTTGCTGGGAGCTCTGGAAACACCATATATTTT
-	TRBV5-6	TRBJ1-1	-	CASSFTDREAFF	TGTGCCAGCAGCTTTACTGACAGGGAAGCTTTCTTT
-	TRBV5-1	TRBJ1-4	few	CASSIEGEKLFF	TGCGCCAGCAGTATCGAGGGTGAAAAACTGTTTTTT
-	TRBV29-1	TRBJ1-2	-	CSVFFRAHGYTF	TGCAGCGTTTTTTTCAGGGCCCATGGCTACACCTTC
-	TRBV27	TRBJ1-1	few	CASSSIGLNTEAFF	TGTGCCAGCAGTTCAATAGGACTGAACACTGAAGCTTTCTTT
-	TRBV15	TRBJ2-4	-	CATSRGLRGDIQYF	TGTGCCACCAGCCGTGGACTAAGGGGGGACATTCAGTACTTC
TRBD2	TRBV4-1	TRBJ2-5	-	CASSYISGRLQETRYF	TGCGCCAGCAGCTATATCAGCGGGAGACTCCAAGAGACCCGGTACTTC
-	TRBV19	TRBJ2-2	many	CASTSNTGELFF	TGTGCCAGTACATCGAACACCGGGGAGCTGTTTTTT
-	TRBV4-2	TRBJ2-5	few	CASSQERFLGDQYF	TGTGCCAGCAGCCAAGAGCGATTTCTTGGGGACCAGTACTTC
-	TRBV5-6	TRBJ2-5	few	CASTQLAKETQYF	TGTGCCAGCACCCAATTGGCAAAAGAGACCCAGTACTTC
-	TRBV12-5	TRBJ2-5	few	CASGLSGTQETQYF	TGTGCTAGTGGTCTCAGCGGCACTCAAGAGACCCAGTACTTC